The clone carrying this TCR beta chain was observed a handful of times. Its antigen is unidentified. The sample originates from a study of T-cell memory formation after mild COVID-19. Study-level points and caveats: CD4+ contracting clones were found mainly in CM and EM, and CD8+ ones in EMRA.

The CDR3 loop spans 10 amino acids. Between the trimmed V and J ends, which lost 8 bases and 9 bases, there was a span of 11 bases. TCRdb analysed the 5' RACE reads with MiXCR anew, one entry per CDR3 protein. The sample lists around 200,000 distinct CDR3 sequences, about 22% occurring once. The gene calls are TRBV12-3 or TRBV12-4 and TRBJ2-7, with a possible D match to TRBD2 (5 bases). Input material: PBMCs or a T cell subset sorted from them (not recorded which). This sequence originates from an adult woman who had mild COVID-19 (a few samples of this study predate the infection). Cell type and time point are not known. CDR3 DNA: TGTGCCAGCGGCACTAGTGTGCAGTACTTC. Its translation is CASGTSVQYF.